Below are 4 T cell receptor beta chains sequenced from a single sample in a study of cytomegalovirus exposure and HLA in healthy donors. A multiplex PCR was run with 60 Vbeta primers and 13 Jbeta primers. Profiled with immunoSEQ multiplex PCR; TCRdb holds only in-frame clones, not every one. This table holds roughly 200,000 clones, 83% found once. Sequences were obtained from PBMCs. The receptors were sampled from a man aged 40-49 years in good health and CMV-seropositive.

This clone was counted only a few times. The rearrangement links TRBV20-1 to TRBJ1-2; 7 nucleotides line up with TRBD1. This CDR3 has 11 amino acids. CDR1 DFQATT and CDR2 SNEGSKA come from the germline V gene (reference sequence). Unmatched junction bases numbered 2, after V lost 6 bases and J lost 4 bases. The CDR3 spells CSAWDSYGYTF. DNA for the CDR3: TGCAGTGCCTGGGACAGCTATGGCTACACCTTC.

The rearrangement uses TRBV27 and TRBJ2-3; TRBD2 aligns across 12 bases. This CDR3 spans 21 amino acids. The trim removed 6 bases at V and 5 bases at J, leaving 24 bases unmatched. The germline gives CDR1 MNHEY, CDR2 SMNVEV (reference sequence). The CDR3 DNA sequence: TGTGCCAGCAGCCCATCGGGACACCTCGAAGCTAGCGGGAGGGCCGGAGATACGCAGTATTTT. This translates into CASSPSGHLEASGRAGDTQYF.

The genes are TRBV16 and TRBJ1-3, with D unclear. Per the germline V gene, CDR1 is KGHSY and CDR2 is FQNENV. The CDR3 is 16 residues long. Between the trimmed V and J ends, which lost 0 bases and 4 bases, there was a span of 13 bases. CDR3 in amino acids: CASSQSSPWRGNTIYF. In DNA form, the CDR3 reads TGTGCCAGCAGCCAATCTTCGCCCTGGAGAGGAAACACCATATATTTT.

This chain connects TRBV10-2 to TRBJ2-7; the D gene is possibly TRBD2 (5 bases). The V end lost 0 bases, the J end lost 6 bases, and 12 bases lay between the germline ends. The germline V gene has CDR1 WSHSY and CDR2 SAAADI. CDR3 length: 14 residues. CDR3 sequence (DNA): TGCGCCAGCAGTGAGTCGACTCGAGGGCCCGAGCAGTACTTC. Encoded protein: CASSESTRGPEQYF.